This T cell receptor beta chain emerged from a study of blood T cell repertoires in COVID-19. The CDR3 spans 15 residues. V was pared by 5 bases and J by 6 bases, with 19 bases between. Germline CDR1 reads MNHEY; CDR2 reads SVGAGI. The method was immunoSEQ multiplex PCR; TCRdb's version includes in-frame clones alone and lacks a portion of them. The repertoire has more than 200,000 clones, 70% to 90% of them found once; the top ten carry roughly 2.7%. This clonotype was obtained from a man aged 25-45 years with COVID-19, enrolled during active disease. The chain is built from TRBV6-5 and TRBJ1-1, with D possibly TRBD1 on 5 matching bases. The specimen sequenced was peripheral blood. The CDR3 region is CASSQYPSGRPEAFF. The CDR3 nucleotides are TGTGCCAGCAGTCAATATCCGTCAGGGCGCCCTGAAGCTTTCTTT.